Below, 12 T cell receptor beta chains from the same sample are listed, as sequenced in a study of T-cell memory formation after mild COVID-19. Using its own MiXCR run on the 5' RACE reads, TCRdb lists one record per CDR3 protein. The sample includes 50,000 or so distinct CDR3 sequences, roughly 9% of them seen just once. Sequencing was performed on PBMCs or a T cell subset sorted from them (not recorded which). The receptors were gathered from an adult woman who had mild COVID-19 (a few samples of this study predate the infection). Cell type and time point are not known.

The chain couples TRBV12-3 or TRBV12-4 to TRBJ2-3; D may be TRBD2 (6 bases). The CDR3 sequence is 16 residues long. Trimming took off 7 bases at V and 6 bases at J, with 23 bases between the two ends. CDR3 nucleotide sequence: TGTGCCAGCACGCGTCGCGGGGCTCCGAGTTGGGATACGCAGTATTTT. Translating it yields CASTRRGAPSWDTQYF.

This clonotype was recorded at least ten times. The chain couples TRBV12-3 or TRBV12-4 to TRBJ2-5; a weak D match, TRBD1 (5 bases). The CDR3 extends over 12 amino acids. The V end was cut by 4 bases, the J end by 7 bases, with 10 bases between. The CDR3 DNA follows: TGTGCCAGCAGTTGGGGTCAGGGGACCCAGTACTTC. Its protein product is CASSWGQGTQYF.

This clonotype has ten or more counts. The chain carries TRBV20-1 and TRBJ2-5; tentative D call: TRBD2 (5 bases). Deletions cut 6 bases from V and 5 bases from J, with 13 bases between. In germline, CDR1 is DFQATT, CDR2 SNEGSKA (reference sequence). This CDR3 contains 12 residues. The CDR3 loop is CSADTRLETQYF. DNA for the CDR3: TGCAGTGCGGATACTAGGTTGGAGACCCAGTACTTC.

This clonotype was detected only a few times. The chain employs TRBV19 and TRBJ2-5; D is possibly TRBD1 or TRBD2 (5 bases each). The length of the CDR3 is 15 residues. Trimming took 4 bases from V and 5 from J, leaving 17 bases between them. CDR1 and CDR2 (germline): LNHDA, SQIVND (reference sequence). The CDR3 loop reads CASSTWDASEETQYF. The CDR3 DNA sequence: TGTGCCAGTAGTACTTGGGACGCCTCGGAGGAGACCCAGTACTTC.

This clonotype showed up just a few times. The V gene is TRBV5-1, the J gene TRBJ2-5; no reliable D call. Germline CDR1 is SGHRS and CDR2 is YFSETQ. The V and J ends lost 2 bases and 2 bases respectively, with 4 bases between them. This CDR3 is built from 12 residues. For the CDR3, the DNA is TGCGCCAGCAGCTTCGATCAAGAGACCCAGTACTTC. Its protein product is CASSFDQETQYF. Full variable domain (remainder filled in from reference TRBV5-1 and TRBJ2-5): KAGVTQTPRYLIKTRGQQVTLSCSPISGHRSVSWYQQTPGQGLQFLFEYFSETQRNKGNFPGRFSGRQFSNSRSEMNVSTLELGDSALYLCASSFDQETQYFGPGTRLLVL.

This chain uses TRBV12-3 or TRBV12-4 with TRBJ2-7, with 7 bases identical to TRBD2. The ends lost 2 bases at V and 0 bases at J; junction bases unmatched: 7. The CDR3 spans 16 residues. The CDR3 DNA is TGTGCCAGCAGTTTATTCGGCGGGAGAAGCTCCTACGAGCAGTACTTC. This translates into CASSLFGGRSSYEQYF.

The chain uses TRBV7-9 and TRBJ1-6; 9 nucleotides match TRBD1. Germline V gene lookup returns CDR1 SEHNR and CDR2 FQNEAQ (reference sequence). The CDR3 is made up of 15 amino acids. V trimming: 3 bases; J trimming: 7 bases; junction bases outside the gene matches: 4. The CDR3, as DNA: TGTGCCAGCAGCTTCGACAGGGGGAACAATTCACCCCTCCACTTT. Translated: CASSFDRGNNSPLHF.

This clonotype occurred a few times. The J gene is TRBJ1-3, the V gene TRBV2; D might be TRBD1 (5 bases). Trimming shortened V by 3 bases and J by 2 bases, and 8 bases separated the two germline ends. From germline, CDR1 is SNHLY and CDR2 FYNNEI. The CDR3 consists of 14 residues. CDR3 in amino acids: CASSEIQAGNTIYF. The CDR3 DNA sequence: TGTGCCAGCAGTGAGATACAGGCTGGAAACACCATATATTTT.

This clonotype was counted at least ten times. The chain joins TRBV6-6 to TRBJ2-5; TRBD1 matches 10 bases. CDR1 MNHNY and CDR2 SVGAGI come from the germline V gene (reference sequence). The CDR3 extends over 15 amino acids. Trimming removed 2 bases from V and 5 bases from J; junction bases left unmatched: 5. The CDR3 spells CASSYRDRGGETQYF. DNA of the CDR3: TGTGCCAGCAGTTACCGGGACAGGGGAGGGGAGACCCAGTACTTC.

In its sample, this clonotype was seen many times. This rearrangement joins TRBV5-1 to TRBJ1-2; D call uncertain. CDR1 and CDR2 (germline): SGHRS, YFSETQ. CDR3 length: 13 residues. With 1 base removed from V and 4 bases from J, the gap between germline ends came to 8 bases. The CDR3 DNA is TGCGCCAGCAGCTTGATAGAAGCCTATGGCTACACCTTC. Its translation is CASSLIEAYGYTF.

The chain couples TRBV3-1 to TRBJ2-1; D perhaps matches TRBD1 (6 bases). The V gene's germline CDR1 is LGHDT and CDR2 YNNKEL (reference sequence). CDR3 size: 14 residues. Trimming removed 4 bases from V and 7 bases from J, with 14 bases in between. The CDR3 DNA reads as TGTGCCAGCAGCCCCCCCCAGGGGTGGAATGAGCAGTTCTTC. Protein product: CASSPPQGWNEQFF.

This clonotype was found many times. The CDR3, as DNA: TGCGCCAGCAGGGAGGGCCAGTACACCGGGGAGCTGTTTTTT. Its protein is CASREGQYTGELFF. The gene calls are TRBV5-1 and TRBJ2-2; D possibly corresponds to TRBD2 (6 bases). The CDR3 has 14 amino acids. Trimming removed 5 bases from V and 3 bases from J, with 11 bases in between. Germline CDR1 SGHRS, CDR2 YFSETQ.